This T cell receptor beta chain was sequenced during a study of siplizumab effects on memory and regulatory T cells (dated by TCRdb to about 2019). Regarding the study in general: The study looked at the effect of siplizumab, an anti-CD2 antibody, on alloreactive T-cell subsets in allogeneic mixed lymphocyte reactions made from human PBMCs. Overall study outcomes, separate from this receptor: Greater diversity appeared to be present in unstimulated naive T cells than in memory T cells, and a substantial contribution to the alloresponse seemed to be made by naive cells. No functional confirmation was obtained for the suppressive function of proliferating Tregs from siplizumab cultures. Siplizumab significantly lowered the cumulative frequency of alloreactive sequences that could be traced to unstimulated CD4+ memory T cells. In reactions with siplizumab, an average of about 62% of mappable alloreactive CD4+ clones were Treg-derived, compared with around 28% in control reactions. Because sequences at frequencies below about 10^-5 were poorly captured, only a minor fraction of alloreactive clones could be mapped back to unstimulated subsets. About 80-97% of proliferating CD4+ or CD8+ clones could not be given a naive or memory phenotype.

The library was built by means of the immunoSEQ multiplex PCR assay. Roughly 10^5 TCR templates per sample were assayed on the deep sequencing platform. Genomic DNA extracted from sorted T cells was used for TCRbeta CDR3 sequencing. From the authors' description of their analysis: Clonal analysis of TCRbeta CDR3 data was done in the R programming language. Comparing unstimulated samples against CFSE-low samples taken after the reaction was how alloreactive CD4+ and CD8+ clones were defined. Alloreactive CD4+ clones were assigned to regulatory or non-regulatory origin by matching sequences to sorted unstimulated Treg and non-Treg repertoires. TCRdb mirrors the immuneACCESS table, restricted to in-frame sequences. Some clones are absent from its copies; in checked studies, under half trace to an unresolved V gene, and the reason for the others is unknown. Clone size and the V and J calls come from that table; the DNA yielded D and trimming. Counted in this sample were some 100,000 clones; about 91% of them appeared once. Less than 0.85% of the sample goes to the ten largest clones.

Sorted unstimulated T cells, along with proliferating T cells recovered from mixed lymphocyte reactions, underwent TCRbeta CDR3 sequencing. Fresh whole blood from about ten HLA-typed healthy donors served as the source for isolating PBMCs. Unstimulated CD4+ regulatory T cells were FACS-sorted to map the origin of alloreactive clones. There are 15 amino acids in the CDR3, from cysteine to phenylalanine inclusive. Only CDR3 DNA remains: 45 bases, in frame from the first base. CDR1 and CDR2, looked up from the germline V gene, are SGHVS and FNYEAQ. V was cut back by 0 bases and J by 1 base, leaving a gap of 9 bases between them. About this clone itself: Its antigen specificity is not known. Base qualities are missing; no much larger clone stands one base away.

What was sequenced was Tregs sorted from blood. The TCR was taken from a human donor in good health. The chain is made from TRBV7-6 and TRBJ2-5; the D gene is unclear. Read as DNA, the sequence is TGTGCCAGCAGCTTAGCGTCACTGCCCCAAGAGACCCAGTACTTC. This codes for CASSLASLPQETQYF.